The 24 T cell receptor beta chains below all came from one sample that was sequenced in a study of blood T cells in healthy people across ages (dated by TCRdb to the mid-2010s). The library was produced with 5' RACE. TCRdb shows the sequencer as Illumina HiSeq 2500. The second PCR ran for about 7 to 11 cycles and used a J-beta primer mix along with a sample-barcoded 5' primer. TCRdb reprocessing: public reads trimmed at Q25 with fastp, clones called with MiXCR, in-frame beta chains kept. All rows with the same CDR3 protein become a single entry with the most common DNA and genes. For this sample the table gives under 950,000 distinct CDR3 sequences, of which 20% to 25% were detected only once. The leading ten clones occupy around 22% of the sample. Sequencing was carried out using blood. Receptors originate from a man between 70 and 80 years old in good health.

This clonotype was observed a few times. The genes are TRBV7-2 and TRBJ2-3; 10 bases are shared with TRBD2. Germline-derived CDR1 and CDR2 are SGHTA and FQGNSA. This CDR3 comprises 16 residues. V lost 2 bases and J lost 3; bases outside the gene matches: 5. As DNA, the CDR3 is TGTGCCAGCAGCTTACTTACTAGCGGGATTACAGATACGCAGTATTTT. Its translation: CASSLLTSGITDTQYF.

This chain links TRBV28 with TRBJ2-5, with unresolved D. Per germline, CDR1 MDHEN and CDR2 SYDVKM. The CDR3 is 12 residues long. V was shortened by 4 bases and J by 5 bases, with 8 bases between the two germline ends. The chain's CDR3 is CASSSRLETQYF. The DNA for the CDR3 is TGTGCCAGCAGTTCCAGGTTGGAGACCCAGTACTTC.

The V gene is TRBV4-1, the J gene TRBJ1-2; no definite D call. The CDR3 sequence is 16 residues long. Germline lookup yields CDR1 MGHRA and CDR2 YSYEKL. V lost 4 bases and J 0 bases, leaving 15 bases between the germline ends. The CDR3 here is CASSRARLIANYGYTF. In nucleotides, the CDR3 is TGCGCCAGCAGCCGAGCCCGACTTATAGCTAACTATGGCTACACCTTC.

This clonotype showed up just a few times. The CDR3: CASSLLGHPNTEAFF. Written as DNA, the CDR3 is TGTGCCAGCAGCCTCCTGGGACACCCGAACACTGAAGCTTTCTTT. The V call is TRBV3-1, the J call TRBJ1-1; maybe TRBD1 (6 bases). The V end lost 4 bases, the J end lost 1 base, and 13 bases lay between the germline ends. From germline, CDR1 is LGHDT and CDR2 YNNKEL (reference sequence). The CDR3 totals 15 residues.

The V call is TRBV29-1, the J call TRBJ2-3; D remains unclear. This CDR3 has 13 residues. The germline CDR1 and CDR2 sequences are SQVTM and ANQGSEA. The V and J ends lost 5 bases and 1 base respectively, with 10 bases between them. DNA for the CDR3: TGCAGCGTTTCCCCTGGGGGCACAGATACGCAGTATTTT. Translation: CSVSPGGTDTQYF.

This clonotype occurred a few times. V and J are TRBV28 and TRBJ2-3; a possible D gene is TRBD1 (6 bases). The CDR3 contains 14 residues. The germline V and J ends were trimmed by 6 bases and 5 bases, with 15 bases remaining between them. Germline assignment: CDR1 MDHEN and CDR2 SYDVKM. This chain's CDR3 is CASRNPGVIDTQYF. Here the CDR3 DNA reads TGTGCCAGCAGGAACCCAGGGGTCATAGATACGCAGTATTTT.

This sequence joins TRBV25-1 and TRBJ2-1; D is unclear. The germline gives CDR1 MGHDK, CDR2 SYGVNS. The CDR3 loop spans 15 amino acids. The ends were cut back, 4 bases at V and 8 bases at J, with 18 bases in the middle. CDR3 region: CASSVKSRSGDEQFF. The CDR3 DNA follows: TGTGCCAGCAGTGTCAAATCTAGATCTGGCGATGAGCAGTTCTTC.

V and J are TRBV9 and TRBJ2-6, with D possibly TRBD1 on 6 matching bases. Per the germline V gene, CDR1 is SGDLS and CDR2 is YYNGEE. The V gene lost 4 bases and the J gene lost 3 bases, with 17 bases spanning the gap. This CDR3 is built from 17 residues. CDR3 in amino acids: CASSPQTGLVGANVLTF. In nucleotides, the CDR3 is TGTGCCAGCAGCCCACAAACAGGGTTAGTTGGGGCCAACGTCCTGACTTTC.

The rearrangement links TRBV12-3 or TRBV12-4 to TRBJ2-3; D not certain. The length of the CDR3 is 12 residues. Trimming took off 2 bases at V and 8 bases at J, with 8 bases between the two ends. CDR3: CASSLSRSTQYF. CDR3 DNA sequence: TGTGCCAGCAGTTTATCTAGATCTACGCAGTATTTT.

This clonotype was counted a few times. CDR3 nucleotides: TGTGCCAGTAGGCCTCACGATAACTATGGCTACACCTTC. This encodes CASRPHDNYGYTF. The genes are TRBV19 and TRBJ1-2; D is uncertain. CDR1 LNHDA and CDR2 SQIVND come from the germline V gene (reference sequence). Trimming pared 6 bases from V and 1 base from J, leaving 9 bases between. The CDR3 extends over 13 amino acids.

The table lists this clonotype with many counts. V is TRBV2 and J is TRBJ2-7; possible D gene TRBD1, 6 bases. Trimming cost V 10 bases and J 2 bases, with 12 bases left between them. The CDR3 covers 12 residues. Germline values: CDR1 SNHLY, CDR2 FYNNEI. The DNA for the CDR3 is TGTGCCACATCCGACAGGCCCTACGAGCAGTACTTC. Protein product: CATSDRPYEQYF.

V usage is TRBV20-1 and J usage is TRBJ2-5, with a tentative D call TRBD2 (5 bases). This CDR3 comprises 12 residues. Between the trimmed V and J ends, which lost 6 bases and 0 bases, there was a span of 8 bases. Germline V lookup: CDR1 DFQATT, CDR2 SNEGSKA (reference sequence). The chain's CDR3 is CSATGNQETQYF. CDR3 sequence (DNA): TGCAGTGCAACCGGGAACCAAGAGACCCAGTACTTC.

In this sample, this clonotype turned up a few times. The chain is built from TRBV18 and TRBJ2-1, with D perhaps assigned TRBD1 or TRBD2 (5 bases each). V lost 3 bases and J lost 6, with 21 bases in between. The CDR3 consists of 17 residues. CDR1 is KGHSH and CDR2 is LQKENI in the germline V gene. The CDR3 reads CASSPESSRGDFNEQFF. The CDR3 region has the DNA TGTGCCAGCTCACCCGAAAGCTCGAGGGGCGATTTCAATGAGCAGTTCTTC.

The chain has TRBV7-9 and TRBJ2-7; 7 positions agree with TRBD1. The CDR3 length is 15 residues. With 5 bases clipped from V and 6 bases from J, the junction kept 13 bases outside the gene matches. Germline CDR1 SEHNR, CDR2 FQNEAQ (reference sequence). CDR3 sequence reads: CASSNLRDRSPEQYF. Here the CDR3 DNA reads TGTGCCAGCAGCAACCTCCGGGACAGATCCCCCGAGCAGTACTTC.

V and J are TRBV4-2 and TRBJ2-3, with D perhaps matching TRBD2 (6 bases). Deletions cut 4 bases from V and 12 bases from J, with 17 bases between. Germline-derived CDR1 and CDR2 are LGHNA and YNFKEQ. This CDR3 has 13 amino acids. CDR3 region: CASSPSLAPLQYF. In nucleotides, the CDR3 is TGTGCCAGCAGCCCTTCACTAGCTCCCCTACAGTATTTT.

The V and J genes are TRBV24-1 and TRBJ2-3, with no clear D. The V end lost 5 bases, the J end lost 9 bases, and 8 bases lay between the germline ends. Germline V gene data show CDR1 as KGHDR and CDR2 as SFDVKD. This CDR3 region has 11 residues. CDR3: CATSVSGTQYF. In DNA form, the CDR3 reads TGTGCCACCAGTGTTAGTGGGACGCAGTATTTT.

The chain is built from TRBV5-3 and TRBJ2-4, with 7 bases fitting TRBD1. TRBV5-3 counts as an open reading frame of uncertain function. V gave up 5 bases and J gave up 0 bases; unmatched junction bases: 8. The CDR3 runs to 16 residues. The CDR3 nucleotides read TGTGCCAGAAGTACTGGACAGGTCCTAGCCAAAAACATTCAGTACTTC. Translating gives CARSTGQVLAKNIQYF.

The sample holds a few counts of this clonotype. V is TRBV4-3 and J is TRBJ2-1; 11 bases align to TRBD2. The CDR3 extends over 16 amino acids. The germline CDR1 and CDR2 sequences are LGHNA and YSLEER. V was clipped by 5 bases and J by 8 bases; unmatched bases: 11. The CDR3: CASSDSLAGGIDEQFF. The DNA of the CDR3 is TGCGCCAGCAGCGACAGTCTAGCGGGAGGAATCGATGAGCAGTTCTTC.

This chain uses TRBV20-1 with TRBJ1-2; D call uncertain. Germline-derived CDR1 and CDR2 are DFQATT and SNEGSKA (reference sequence). The CDR3 sequence is 12 residues long. The V end lost 6 bases, the J end lost 4 bases, and 12 bases lay between the germline ends. CDR3 in amino acids: CSAKPAGYGYTF. The CDR3 DNA reads TGCAGTGCAAAGCCGGCAGGCTATGGCTACACCTTC.

This chain links TRBV20-1 with TRBJ1-2; D not resolved. CDR1 and CDR2 (germline): DFQATT, SNEGSKA (reference sequence). V lost 3 bases to trimming and J lost 2 bases, with 13 bases between them. CDR3 length equals 14 residues. The chain's CDR3 is CSASPGRPNYGYTF. CDR3 coding DNA: TGCAGTGCTAGTCCCGGCCGGCCCAACTATGGCTACACCTTC.

V gene TRBV5-1 combines with J gene TRBJ2-2, with D uncertain. There are 13 residues in the CDR3. V lost 7 bases and J lost 1, with 8 bases in between. CDR1 SGHRS and CDR2 YFSETQ come from the germline V gene. The CDR3 region has the DNA TGCGCCAGCCGGGCAGGGAACACCGGGGAGCTGTTTTTT. This translates into CASRAGNTGELFF.

This clonotype was seen many times. The chain recombines TRBV24-1 with TRBJ2-1, with D possibly matching TRBD1 (6 bases). Germline V CDR1 and CDR2: KGHDR, SFDVKD. V lost 7 bases to trimming and J lost 0 bases, with 15 bases between them. This CDR3 comprises 16 residues. The CDR3 protein is CATSQGQISSYNEQFF. The CDR3 coding sequence is TGTGCCACCAGCCAGGGGCAGATCAGCTCCTACAATGAGCAGTTCTTC.

The J gene is TRBJ1-5, the V gene TRBV20-1; unclear D gene. This CDR3 has 13 residues. Trimming took off 3 bases at V and 4 bases at J, with 10 bases between the two ends. The germline gives CDR1 DFQATT, CDR2 SNEGSKA (reference sequence). This CDR3 reads CSASADQNQPQHF. DNA for the CDR3: TGCAGTGCTAGTGCGGACCAAAATCAGCCCCAGCATTTT.

This chain joins TRBV18 and TRBJ1-5, with D maybe TRBD1 (6 bases). The V gene lost 4 bases and the J gene lost 5 bases, with 15 bases spanning the gap. The CDR3 has 15 residues. Germline V gene lookup returns CDR1 KGHSH and CDR2 LQKENI. In nucleotides, the CDR3 is TGTGCCAGCTCACTACGGTCCGGGGGCGATCAGCCCCAGCATTTT. This gives the protein CASSLRSGGDQPQHF.